The 2 T cell receptor beta chains given below trace back to one sample, sequenced in a study of blood T cell repertoires in COVID-19 (dated by TCRdb to the early 2020s). The method was the immunoSEQ multiplex PCR assay. In its TCRdb copy, this immuneACCESS table keeps in-frame sequences only and misses some clones. Where compared with another copy, unresolved V genes explain less than half of these, and the others have no known cause. This sample has under 75,000 clones in its table, and over 80% of those were observed once. Together, the top ten hold roughly 2.4% of the sample. The sample taken for sequencing was peripheral blood. All receptors derive from a human donor in a cohort sampled during active COVID-19.

The rearrangement joins TRBV11-2 to TRBJ1-4; 12 bases fit TRBD1. The CDR3 runs to 14 residues. Per germline, CDR1 SGHAT and CDR2 FQNNGV. Trimming at V came to 5 bases and at J to 9 bases, leaving 4 bases not matched to a gene. As DNA, the CDR3 is TGTGCCAGCAGCCGGGGACAGGGGGCAAAAAAACTGTTTTTT. This translates into CASSRGQGAKKLFF.

In this sample, this clone turned up once. The genes are TRBV11-2 and TRBJ2-2, with 16 positions matching TRBD2. This CDR3 comprises 17 residues. V was clipped by 4 bases and J by 4 bases; unmatched bases: 3. Germline assignment: CDR1 SGHAT and CDR2 FQNNGV. The CDR3 bases are TGTGCCAGCAGCTCCGGGACTAGCGGGAGGGCCACCGGGGAGCTGTTTTTT. It specifies CASSSGTSGRATGELFF.